Below, 8 T cell receptor beta chains from the same sample are listed, as sequenced in a study of blood T cell repertoires in COVID-19. Assay used: immunoSEQ multiplex PCR; TCRdb lists only in-frame clones, some missing. The table has fewer than 40,000 clones, about 89% seen once; the top ten hold about 4.9%. Sample: peripheral blood. These receptors originate from a human donor in a cohort sampled during active COVID-19.

The chain employs TRBV27 and TRBJ2-1; D possibly corresponds to TRBD2 (6 bases). The V and J ends lost 6 bases and 0 bases respectively, with 18 bases between them. CDR1 is MNHEY, CDR2 SMNVEV, per germline (reference sequence). The CDR3 runs to 17 residues. CDR3 sequence (DNA): TGTGCCAGCAGCTTAGGGAGGTTATTGAGCTCCTACAATGAGCAGTTCTTC. Amino acids: CASSLGRLLSSYNEQFF.

V usage is TRBV2 and J usage is TRBJ1-5, with 7 bases fitting TRBD1. The junction had 9 bases not matched to a gene; V was cut back by 7 bases and J by 6 bases. The CDR3 has 14 amino acids. Per the germline V gene, CDR1 is SNHLY and CDR2 is FYNNEI. CDR3 sequence (DNA): TGTGCCAGCACCCTGGAGGGGGCTCGTCAGCCCCAGCATTTT. The encoded protein is CASTLEGARQPQHF. The entire variable domain, with the rest obtained from reference TRBV2 and TRBJ1-5, is as follows: EPEVTQTPSHQVTQMGQEVILRCVPISNHLYFYWYRQILGQKVEFLVSFYNNEISEKSEIFDDQFSVERPDGSNFTLKIRSTKLEDSAMYFCASTLEGARQPQHFGDGTRLSIL.

In this sample, this clone turned up once. DNA for the CDR3: TGTGCCAGCAGTTACCTCGGGGGAGATACGCAGTATTTT. Translated, it gives CASSYLGGDTQYF. The V call is TRBV6-5, the J call TRBJ2-3; TRBD2 is a possible D gene (6 bases). Germline V lookup: CDR1 MNHEY, CDR2 SVGAGI. Trimming shortened V by 2 bases and J by 5 bases, and 8 bases separated the two germline ends. This CDR3 is built from 13 residues.

V and J are TRBV3-1 (or the pseudogene TRBV3-2) and TRBJ2-2, with 8 positions matching TRBD1. Germline CDR1 and CDR2: LGHDT and YNNKEL (reference sequence). This CDR3 is 18 amino acids long. Losses at the gene ends were 2 bases for V and 7 bases for J; bases not matched to a gene: 15. In DNA form, the CDR3 reads TGTGCCAGCAGCCAATCCTATCGGACAGGGACCTCGGGCGGGGAGCTGTTTTTT. Protein sequence: CASSQSYRTGTSGGELFF.

The chain recombines TRBV6-5 with TRBJ1-4; 10 bases match TRBD1. With V trimmed by 4 bases and J by 8 bases, 7 bases remained unmatched. CDR1 and CDR2 from the germline V gene are MNHEY and SVGAGI. The CDR3 spans 15 residues. CDR3 coding DNA: TGTGCCAGCAGTTCTTCCGGACAGGGGGGGGAAAAACTGTTTTTT. Its protein product is CASSSSGQGGEKLFF.

The J gene is TRBJ2-1, the V gene TRBV19, with 8 bases that match TRBD2. The CDR3 length is 16 residues. The ends lost 0 bases at V and 3 bases at J; junction bases unmatched: 4. Per germline, CDR1 LNHDA and CDR2 SQIVND (reference sequence). CDR3 in amino acids: CASSIEGTSGYNEQFF. Written as DNA, the CDR3 is TGTGCCAGTAGTATAGAAGGAACTAGCGGCTACAATGAGCAGTTCTTC.

This clone was seen a few times. V and J are TRBV7-8 and TRBJ2-2; D remains ambiguous. This CDR3 is 14 amino acids long. V was clipped by 3 bases and J by 6 bases, with 11 bases between them. The V gene's germline CDR1 is SGHVS and CDR2 FQNEAQ. CDR3 coding DNA: TGTGCCAGCAGCTTGGCAGGTCGCTCCGGGGAGCTGTTTTTT. Residues: CASSLAGRSGELFF.

The rearrangement links TRBV19 to TRBJ1-5, with TRBD1 matching over 9 bases. V dropped 7 bases and J dropped 4; count of bases not matched to a gene: 8. Germline CDR1 LNHDA, CDR2 SQIVND (reference sequence). The CDR3 is 15 amino acids. The CDR3 DNA is TGTGCCAGTAAGGGGACAGGGTATTCGAATCAGCCCCAGCATTTT. Its protein is CASKGTGYSNQPQHF.